These 27 T cell receptor beta chains share one sample of origin, sequenced in a study of Graves' ophthalmopathy and Graves' hyperthyroidism. RNA transcripts yielded amplified TCR beta CDR3 regions. HTBI-primed RT-PCR formed the first round, and a multiplex PCR formed the second. TCRdb passed the multiplex PCR reads through MiXCR, listing each CDR3 protein once. The sample comprises more than 150,000 distinct CDR3 sequences, 37% of which are singletons, and approximately 5.5% rests with the top ten. Material: peripheral blood. Receptor source: a woman in her thirties or forties with Graves' ophthalmopathy.

At least ten counts were recorded for this clonotype. The chain uses TRBV28 and TRBJ1-5; D gene uncertain. Trimming pared 4 bases from V and 1 base from J, leaving 8 bases between. The CDR3 is made up of 14 amino acids. CDR1 MDHEN and CDR2 SYDVKM come from the germline V gene. The CDR3 sequence: CASSSQWSNQPQHF. The CDR3 coding sequence is TGTGCCAGCAGTTCACAGTGGAGCAATCAGCCCCAGCATTTT.

The sample holds many counts of this clonotype. The chain links TRBV24-1 to TRBJ2-2; D is perhaps TRBD1 (6 bases). Trimming stripped 10 bases from V and 8 bases from J, with 7 bases between. Germline V gene sequence: CDR1 KGHDR, CDR2 SFDVKD. The length of the CDR3 is 10 residues. Here the CDR3 DNA reads TGTGCCACTGGACAGGGGGAGCTGTTTTTT. It yields the protein CATGQGELFF.

This clonotype was observed at least ten times. The chain links TRBV6-1 to TRBJ2-5; 9 nucleotides agree with TRBD1. Looked up from germline, CDR1 is MNHNS and CDR2 is SASEGT. Trimming cost V 6 bases and J 5 bases; bases outside gene matches: 7. The CDR3 length is 14 residues. The DNA for the CDR3 is TGTGCCAGCAGGGCGGGACAGGGTGGGGAGACCCAGTACTTC. It codes for CASRAGQGGETQYF.

This clonotype was seen ten or more times. The chain is built from TRBV19 and TRBJ2-5, with a possible D match to TRBD2 (6 bases). Trimming left V 7 bases short and J 5 bases short, with 14 bases between. Germline CDR1 and CDR2: LNHDA and SQIVND (reference sequence). The CDR3 runs to 13 residues. The CDR3 spells CASTLNAGETQYF. CDR3 DNA: TGTGCCAGTACCCTAAACGCGGGGGAGACCCAGTACTTC.

The V and J genes are TRBV28 and TRBJ1-2; TRBD1 might be the D (6 bases). Trimming stripped 3 bases from V and 4 bases from J, with 12 bases between. The CDR3 length is 14 residues. Per germline, CDR1 MDHEN and CDR2 SYDVKM. The CDR3 sequence is CASSFGGRSYGYTF. The CDR3, as DNA: TGTGCCAGCAGTTTTGGGGGGCGAAGCTATGGCTACACCTTC.

Concerning this clonotype itself: At one boundary the junction diverges from the germline segment, which might be a read error. DNA for the CDR3: TGCGCCAGCAGTTTAGGGAATTCAAGACGGGAGACCCAGTACTTC. Protein product: CASSLGNSRRETQYF. V gene TRBV27 combines with J gene TRBJ2-5; D not certain. In germline, CDR1 is MNHEY, CDR2 SMNVEV (reference sequence). CDR3 length: 15 residues.

The genes are TRBV7-2 and TRBJ2-7; TRBD2 matches at 9 bases. This CDR3 comprises 15 residues. Germline CDR1 SGHTA, CDR2 FQGNSA. Germline trimming cut 5 bases from V and 1 base from J; bases unmatched to any gene: 6. The CDR3 sequence: CASSPESGRSYEQYF. The CDR3 DNA follows: TGTGCCAGCAGCCCAGAGAGCGGGAGGTCCTACGAGCAGTACTTC.

The chain is built from TRBV9 and TRBJ2-5; 12 bases agree with TRBD2. V lost 5 bases, J lost 2 bases, and 13 bases stayed unmatched. CDR1 SGDLS and CDR2 YYNGEE come from the germline V gene. There are 18 residues in the CDR3. Here the CDR3 DNA reads TGTGCCAGCAGTCTTCTAGCGGGAGGGGTGGGTAGACAAGAGACCCAGTACTTC. Translation gives CASSLLAGGVGRQETQYF.

This clonotype was observed once. The chain links TRBV6-2 or TRBV6-3 to TRBJ1-1; 8 nucleotides line up with TRBD1. With V trimmed by 2 bases and J by 0 bases, 11 bases remained unmatched. Germline CDR1 MNHEY, CDR2 SVGEGT. There are 18 residues in the CDR3. CDR3 residues: CASSYQIGQGPMNTEAFF. The CDR3, as DNA: TGTGCCAGCAGTTACCAGATCGGACAGGGTCCTATGAACACTGAAGCTTTCTTT.

This clonotype was seen ten or more times. This chain connects TRBV30 to TRBJ1-1; unclear D gene. CDR3 length: 14 amino acids. Looked up from germline, CDR1 is GTSNPN and CDR2 is SVGIG (reference sequence). Trimming pared 5 bases from V and 4 bases from J, leaving 17 bases between. CDR3 coding DNA: TGTGCCTGGTCCAAAGGGCGGGGAGCCACTGAAGCTTTCTTT. This gives the protein CAWSKGRGATEAFF.

This clonotype was observed at least ten times. The V and J genes are TRBV5-1 and TRBJ1-2; 7 bases line up with TRBD1. Germline lookup yields CDR1 SGHRS and CDR2 YFSETQ. V shed 4 bases and J 3 bases; nucleotides not matched to a gene: 6. CDR3 size: 14 residues. Written as DNA, the CDR3 is TGCGCCAGCAGCCCAGGACAGGCTCACTATGGCTACACCTTC. Encoded protein: CASSPGQAHYGYTF.

This clonotype has a count of ten or more. The CDR3 is CAVQGTGDVGNYGYTF. CDR3 sequence (DNA): TGTGCCGTCCAAGGGACAGGGGACGTCGGAAACTATGGCTACACCTTC. This chain joins TRBV30 and TRBJ1-2; 10 bases match TRBD1. V lost 8 bases, J lost 2 bases, and 14 bases stayed unmatched. CDR1 GTSNPN and CDR2 SVGIG come from the germline V gene (reference sequence). CDR3 length: 16 residues.

This chain connects TRBV7-3 to TRBJ2-7, with D possibly being TRBD2 (6 bases). Per the germline V gene, CDR1 is SGHTA and CDR2 is FQGTGA. V gave up 5 bases and J gave up 6 bases, with 20 bases separating them. CDR3 length: 15 amino acids. CDR3 DNA: TGTGCCAGCAGCCCGTCCGGGACTCTACAAGGCGAGCAGTACTTC. Translation: CASSPSGTLQGEQYF.

The chain uses TRBV6-1 and TRBJ1-1, with D possibly TRBD1 on 5 matching bases. CDR1 MNHNS and CDR2 SASEGT come from the germline V gene. Trimming took off 6 bases at V and 1 base at J, with 15 bases between the two ends. This CDR3 region has 15 residues. This chain's CDR3 is CASSDTRVRNTEAFF. In DNA form, the CDR3 reads TGTGCCAGCAGCGATACCAGGGTTCGGAACACTGAAGCTTTCTTT.

This clonotype has more than one count but fewer than ten. V usage is TRBV6-5 and J usage is TRBJ2-5; tentative D call: TRBD1 (5 bases). Between the trimmed V and J ends, which lost 2 bases and 2 bases, there was a span of 12 bases. Germline CDR1 MNHEY, CDR2 SVGAGI. This CDR3 comprises 15 residues. The DNA of the CDR3 is TGTGCCAGCAGTTACGGCACAGGCCTACAAGAGACCCAGTACTTC. Translation gives CASSYGTGLQETQYF.

This clonotype has at least ten counts. V is TRBV12-5 and J is TRBJ1-1, with D hard to call. This CDR3 is built from 10 residues. Germline CDR1 is LGHNT and CDR2 is FRNRAP. V lost 9 bases, J lost 8 bases, and 10 bases lay in between. The CDR3 reads CASPAREAFF. The CDR3 nucleotides are TGTGCTAGCCCAGCCCGGGAAGCTTTCTTT.

The V and J genes are TRBV6-2 or TRBV6-3 and TRBJ1-2, with 7 bases lining up with TRBD1. The length of the CDR3 is 19 residues. Germline CDR1 MNHEY, CDR2 SVGEGT. The V segment lost 2 bases and the J segment 5 bases; nucleotides outside the gene matches: 20. CDR3 nucleotides: TGTGCCAGCAGTTACGCGCCTCGCCCCGACAGGGCATCTTCTTATGGCTACACCTTC. It is translated as CASSYAPRPDRASSYGYTF.

Concerning this clonotype: A junction boundary mismatches the germline segment, possibly from a read error. The rearrangement links TRBV12-3 or TRBV12-4 to TRBJ1-5; D is unresolved. The CDR3 spans 15 residues. CDR3 sequence (DNA): TGTGCCAGCAGGGGTGAACTGAATAGCAACCAGCCCCAGCATTTT. Its translation is CASRGELNSNQPQHF.

The V call is TRBV7-2, the J call TRBJ2-7; 10 nucleotides match TRBD2. V lost 5 bases and J lost 3; bases outside the gene matches: 7. Germline assignment: CDR1 SGHTA and CDR2 FQGNSA. The CDR3 is made up of 15 amino acids. The CDR3 here is CASSATLAGLYEQYF. In DNA, the CDR3 is TGTGCCAGCAGCGCCACACTAGCGGGACTCTACGAGCAGTACTTC.

In this sample, this clonotype turned up many times. Mismatch with germline at one junction end may stem from a read error. The DNA of the CDR3 is TGTGCCAGCAGCACGGGGACGGCCTATGGCTACGCCTTC. As protein: CASSTGTAYGYAF. The rearrangement joins TRBV12-3 or TRBV12-4 to TRBJ1-2; tentatively, D is TRBD1 (5 bases). The CDR3 has 13 residues.

This clonotype occurred many times. The rearrangement joins TRBV7-8 to TRBJ1-1, with D perhaps TRBD1 (5 bases). Trimming took 5 bases from V and 4 from J, leaving 11 bases between them. The length of the CDR3 is 13 residues. Germline V gene sequence: CDR1 SGHVS, CDR2 FQNEAQ. The CDR3 DNA follows: TGTGCCAGCAGCCCCTTCCAGGGCACTGAAGCTTTCTTT. Protein: CASSPFQGTEAFF.

This clonotype was observed many times. The chain links TRBV6-5 to TRBJ1-2; TRBD1 matches 10 bases. The CDR3 totals 15 residues. The V gene end was trimmed by 4 bases and the J gene end by 7 bases; junction bases not matched to a gene: 9. The germline CDR1 and CDR2 sequences are MNHEY and SVGAGI. The CDR3 region has the DNA TGTGCCAGCAGTTCCGGGACAGGGGAGGAGGGTGGCTACACCTTC. It is translated as CASSSGTGEEGGYTF.

On this clonotype: This CDR3 is missing its conserved last phenylalanine or tryptophan, likely due to a read error. This chain connects TRBV12-3 or TRBV12-4 to TRBJ2-7; D is undetermined. The CDR3 runs 13 residues. V dropped 2 bases and J dropped 5 bases, with 10 bases sitting between them. This CDR3 reads CASSLNRWNEQYL. In DNA, the CDR3 is TGTGCCAGCAGTTTAAATAGATGGAACGAGCAGTACCTC.

This clonotype was seen repeatedly, ten times or more. The V call is TRBV11-2, the J call TRBJ1-2; no clear D. The germline V and J ends were trimmed by 1 base and 7 bases, with 19 bases remaining between them. Germline CDR1 and CDR2: SGHAT and FQNNGV. The CDR3 contains 16 residues. The CDR3 sequence is CASSLVLSVGLGGYTF. CDR3 DNA: TGTGCCAGCAGCTTAGTTTTGTCGGTAGGGCTCGGTGGCTACACCTTC.

This clonotype turned up a few times. The CDR3 nucleotides read TGTGCCAGCAGTTTATTCCCGACTAGCGGGCAGTACTTC. This translates into CASSLFPTSGQYF. This chain joins TRBV28 and TRBJ2-7; 9 nucleotides align to TRBD2. After removal of 1 base from V and 9 bases from J, the junction contained 4 bases not matched to a gene. Germline-derived CDR1 and CDR2 are MDHEN and SYDVKM. The CDR3 totals 13 residues.

J is TRBJ1-1 and V is TRBV12-5, with unresolved D. With 5 bases removed from V and 3 bases from J, the gap between germline ends came to 13 bases. The CDR3 loop spans 14 amino acids. CDR1 is LGHNT, CDR2 FRNRAP, per germline. The CDR3 reads CASGPTGRHTEAFF. The DNA for the CDR3 is TGTGCTAGTGGTCCCACCGGCAGACACACTGAAGCTTTCTTT.

The rearrangement joins TRBV20-1 to TRBJ2-5; 9 nucleotides line up with TRBD2. CDR3 length: 15 amino acids. V lost 0 bases and J lost 5; bases outside the gene matches: 7. The V gene's germline CDR1 is DFQATT and CDR2 SNEGSKA (reference sequence). CDR3 nucleotides: TGCAGTGCTAGAGATGGAGGCGGGAGGGCTGAGACCCAGTACTTC. Translation: CSARDGGGRAETQYF.